The rows below give T cell receptor beta chains drawn from one sample of a study of blood T cells in healthy people across ages. MiXCR, run by TCRdb on the 5' RACE reads, gives a single entry per CDR3 protein. The sample records fewer than 900,000 distinct CDR3 sequences, 43% being singletons. The sample was blood. The receptor set was obtained from a woman aged 60 to 75 in good health. The CDR3 runs from the conserved cysteine through the conserved F or W. Each record gives: J gene, clone size, V gene, D gene, CDR3 DNA, CDR3 protein. The D gene is left open where the match is weak. The size field is filled for only some rows; it gives once, few, many or a size class.

TRBJ1-5	-	TRBV5-3	-	TGTGCCAGAAGCCGAAGAGCTACAGGGTTTCGGCGCAATCAGCCCCAGCATTTT	CARSRRATGFRRNQPQHF
TRBJ2-7	few	TRBV6-1	TRBD1	TGTGCCAGCATAGAACCGGGACAGGGTATCGAGCAGTACTTC	CASIEPGQGIEQYF
TRBJ1-6	-	TRBV11-2	-	TGTGCCAGCAGCTTAGCGAACTATAATTCACCCCTCCACTTT	CASSLANYNSPLHF
TRBJ2-7	-	TRBV10-3	TRBD2	TGTGCCATGTGTAGGGCGGGGGTCGACGAGCAGTACTTC	CAMCRAGVDEQYF
TRBJ2-3	-	TRBV6-5	TRBD2	TGTGCCAGCAGTCGCACCGGGACTAGTTCGAATACGCAGTATTTT	CASSRTGTSSNTQYF
TRBJ2-5	-	TRBV12-3/TRBV12-4	-	TGTGCCAGCGGGCGGTCGGGAGCGGGTGAGACCCAGTACTTC	CASGRSGAGETQYF
TRBJ1-2	-	TRBV7-3	-	TGTGCCAGCAGCTTACCAGGTCTCTATGGCTACACCTTC	CASSLPGLYGYTF
TRBJ2-5	-	TRBV28	TRBD2	TGTGCCAGCAGCATGACTAGCGGGAGGGCAAGCTACCAAGAGACCCAGTACTTC	CASSMTSGRASYQETQYF
TRBJ2-7	few	TRBV20-1	-	TGCAGTGCTAGACCTACTCCGGGGGCCCAGTACTTC	CSARPTPGAQYF
TRBJ1-1	few	TRBV10-3	-	TGTGCCATCAGTGTTTCAAACACTGAAGCTTTCTTT	CAISVSNTEAFF
TRBJ2-3	-	TRBV6-6	TRBD2	TGTGCCAGCAGTTATTTGGGGGGGGCAGATACGCAGTATTTT	CASSYLGGADTQYF
TRBJ2-4	-	TRBV10-2	-	TGCGCCAGCAGTGACCGAGGAGACATTCAGTACTTC	CASSDRGDIQYF
TRBJ1-2	few	TRBV9	-	TGTGCCAGCAGCACTGGGAGGACACGGGGTGAGGATGGCTACACCTTC	CASSTGRTRGEDGYTF